This T cell receptor beta chain was recovered during a study of identical twins. This clonotype was observed at least ten times. TCRdb reanalysed the 5' RACE reads using MiXCR and keeps one entry per CDR3 protein. The sample has around 220,000 distinct CDR3 sequences; over 9.5% are singletons. This CDR3 has 16 residues. This TCR came from a man aged 45 to 65 in good health. The sequenced material came from memory T cells sorted from blood. This chain joins TRBV21-1 and TRBJ2-5; the listed D gene, TRBD1, was not tested against the DNA. TRBV21-1 is reported as a pseudogene. The CDR3 sequence is CASSYGDRTTIETQYF. In DNA form, the CDR3 reads TGTGCCAGCAGCTATGGGGACAGGACGACAATTGAGACCCAGTACTTC.